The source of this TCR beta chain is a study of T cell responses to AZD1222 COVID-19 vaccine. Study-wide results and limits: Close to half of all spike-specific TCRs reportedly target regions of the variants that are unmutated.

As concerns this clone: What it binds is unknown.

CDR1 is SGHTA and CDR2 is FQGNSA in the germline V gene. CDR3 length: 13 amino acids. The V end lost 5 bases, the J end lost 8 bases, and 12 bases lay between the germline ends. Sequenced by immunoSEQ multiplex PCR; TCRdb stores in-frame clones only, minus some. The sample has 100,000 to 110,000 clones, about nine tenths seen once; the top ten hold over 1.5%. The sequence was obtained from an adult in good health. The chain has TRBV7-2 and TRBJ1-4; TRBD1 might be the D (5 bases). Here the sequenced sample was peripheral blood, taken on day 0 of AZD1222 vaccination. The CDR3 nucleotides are TGTGCCAGCAGCGGGGACCTACGGGAAAAACTGTTTTTT. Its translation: CASSGDLREKLFF.